The clone carrying this T cell receptor beta chain was observed a few times. This record belongs to a study of shared clonotypes between healthy human individuals. The CDR3 is 11 amino acids. The germline gives CDR1 SGHDT, CDR2 YYEEEE. Trimming removed 0 bases at V and 7 bases at J, with 5 bases between. Clones were read by immunoSEQ multiplex PCR, and TCRdb kept only the in-frame ones, dropping some. Counted here are 85,000 to 100,000 clones, 68% occurring once; the ten biggest clones make up around half. The rearrangement uses TRBV5-6 and TRBJ2-7; D is possibly TRBD2 (5 bases). The clonotype originates from a man aged 25 to 40 in good health. The sample consisted of memory CD8+ T cells sorted from blood. Subset defined: CD45RO+ cells pooled with CCR7-negative TemRA cells. CDR3 sequence (DNA): TGTGCCAGCAGCTTGGGGGAGGAGCAGTACTTC. Translated, it gives CASSLGEEQYF.